These T cell receptor beta chains were read from a single sample in a study of blood T cell repertoires in COVID-19. The protocol was immunoSEQ multiplex PCR, while the TCRdb copy is restricted to in-frame clones and leaves out a portion. The sample lists 300,000 to 500,000 clones; approximately 91% were seen once. Source material: PBMCs or T cells enriched from blood (not recorded which). These TCRs come from a woman aged 35 to 49 with acute COVID-19. CDR3s include the opening cysteine and the closing phenylalanine or tryptophan. The order of the fields is V gene, D gene, clone size, J gene, CDR3 protein, CDR3 DNA. D genes are given only for firm matches. Only some rows state a clone size, as once, few, many or a class for expanded clones.

v_call: TRBV4-1
d_call: .
clone_size: .
j_call: TRBJ1-3
cdr3_aa: CASTLQRIPGNTIYF
cdr3_nt: TGCGCCAGCACCTTACAGAGAATACCTGGAAACACCATATATTTT

v_call: TRBV5-5
d_call: TRBD1
clone_size: few
j_call: TRBJ1-5
cdr3_aa: CASSLTGTHSNQPQHF
cdr3_nt: TGTGCCAGCAGCCTGACAGGGACCCATAGCAATCAGCCCCAGCATTTT

v_call: TRBV4-1
d_call: .
clone_size: .
j_call: TRBJ2-5
cdr3_aa: CASSQENPGETQYF
cdr3_nt: TGCGCCAGCAGCCAAGAAAACCCAGGGGAGACCCAGTACTTC

v_call: TRBV7-9
d_call: .
clone_size: .
j_call: TRBJ2-3
cdr3_aa: CASSLLRADTQYF
cdr3_nt: TGTGCCAGCAGCTTACTTCGCGCAGATACGCAGTATTTT

v_call: TRBV19
d_call: .
clone_size: .
j_call: TRBJ1-2
cdr3_aa: CASSIWLDLTETMAIGLYTF
cdr3_nt: TGTGCCAGTAGTATCTGGTTGGACTTAACGGAGACTATGGCTATCGGCCTCTACACCTTC

v_call: TRBV6-5
d_call: TRBD1
clone_size: .
j_call: TRBJ2-1
cdr3_aa: CASSYRQGGYNEQFF
cdr3_nt: TGTGCCAGCAGTTACCGACAGGGGGGGTACAATGAGCAGTTCTTC

v_call: TRBV9
d_call: .
clone_size: .
j_call: TRBJ2-1
cdr3_aa: CASSVGGSYNEQFF
cdr3_nt: TGTGCCAGCAGCGTCGGCGGCTCCTACAATGAGCAGTTCTTC

v_call: TRBV3-1/TRBV3-2
d_call: TRBD2
clone_size: .
j_call: TRBJ2-3
cdr3_aa: CASSQLAGADTQYF
cdr3_nt: TGTGCCAGCAGCCAATTAGCGGGGGCAGATACGCAGTATTTT

v_call: TRBV11-2
d_call: TRBD1
clone_size: .
j_call: TRBJ2-7
cdr3_aa: CASSPTRDSLREQYF
cdr3_nt: TGTGCCAGCAGCCCGACCCGGGACAGCTTACGCGAGCAGTACTTC

v_call: TRBV28
d_call: .
clone_size: .
j_call: TRBJ1-1
cdr3_aa: CASSFTGLRNTEAFF
cdr3_nt: TGTGCCAGCAGCTTCACGGGACTCAGGAACACTGAAGCTTTCTTT

v_call: TRBV19
d_call: TRBD2
clone_size: .
j_call: TRBJ2-3
cdr3_aa: CASSHGRGGPDTQYF
cdr3_nt: TGTGCCAGTAGTCACGGGCGGGGGGGCCCAGATACGCAGTATTTT

v_call: TRBV20-1
d_call: .
clone_size: .
j_call: TRBJ1-1
cdr3_aa: CSASVTRGAFF
cdr3_nt: TGCAGTGCTAGCGTTACCCGGGGGGCTTTCTTT

v_call: TRBV10-3
d_call: .
clone_size: .
j_call: TRBJ2-5
cdr3_aa: CAISETSRGETQYF
cdr3_nt: TGTGCCATCAGTGAGACCTCTAGGGGAGAGACCCAGTACTTC

v_call: TRBV7-8
d_call: .
clone_size: .
j_call: TRBJ1-1
cdr3_aa: CASSLRGGTEAFF
cdr3_nt: TGTGCCAGCAGCCTCAGGGGAGGGACTGAAGCTTTCTTT

v_call: TRBV7-2
d_call: TRBD1
clone_size: .
j_call: TRBJ1-2
cdr3_aa: CASSFQGARGYTF
cdr3_nt: TGTGCCAGCAGCTTTCAGGGGGCGAGGGGCTACACCTTC

v_call: TRBV5-1
d_call: .
clone_size: .
j_call: TRBJ2-5
cdr3_aa: CASSSRGLWETQYF
cdr3_nt: TGCGCCAGCAGCTCCCGCGGCCTCTGGGAGACCCAGTACTTC

v_call: TRBV10-1
d_call: .
clone_size: .
j_call: TRBJ1-5
cdr3_aa: CASYSNQPQHF
cdr3_nt: TGCGCCAGTTATAGCAATCAGCCCCAGCATTTT